The sequence of this T cell receptor beta chain was determined in a study of shared clonotypes between healthy human individuals. V lost 0 bases and J 3 bases, leaving 19 bases between the germline ends. The V gene's germline CDR1 is SGHRS and CDR2 YFSETQ. The CDR3 length is 17 residues. Division of CD4+ cells produced a CD45RA+ naive subset and a CD45RA-negative memory subset. In replicate PCRs of sorted subsets, roughly 200 ng DNA, approximately 32,000 T cell genomes, was used. The protocol was immunoSEQ multiplex PCR, while the TCRdb copy is restricted to in-frame clones and leaves out a portion. The repertoire holds about 2 million clones, roughly 96% seen once, with 0.13% in the top ten.

The TCR sequence derives from a man between 18 and 29 years old in good health. The sample was naive CD4+ T cells sorted from blood. The subset: CD45RA+ positively selected. The chain couples TRBV5-1 to TRBJ2-7; D is perhaps TRBD1 or TRBD2 (5 bases each). The CDR3 sequence: CASSLERAQALGYEQYF. The CDR3 DNA is TGCGCCAGCAGCTTGGAGAGGGCACAGGCCTTAGGCTACGAGCAGTACTTC.